Presented here are 20 T cell receptor beta chains from one specimen sequenced in a study of cytomegalovirus exposure and HLA in healthy donors. Sequencing used immunoSEQ multiplex PCR; TCRdb keeps in-frame clones, though not all of them. The data contain around 120,000 clones, approximately 88% of them singletons. The sequenced sample was PBMCs. The receptor set was obtained from a man younger than 35 in good health and CMV-seronegative.

This clone occurred a few times. CDR3 amino acids: CAWSVPIGSSYNSPLHF. In nucleotides, the CDR3 is TGTGCCTGGAGTGTACCGATTGGGAGCTCCTATAATTCACCCCTCCACTTT. The chain carries TRBV30 and TRBJ1-6; D gene uncertain. The CDR3 length is 17 residues. CDR1 is GTSNPN, CDR2 SVGIG, per germline (reference sequence). Between the trimmed V and J ends, which lost 0 bases and 0 bases, there was a span of 12 bases.

This clone is a singleton in its sample. The CDR3 sequence: CASSLRTSGGASYEQYF. The CDR3 DNA follows: TGTGCCAGCAGCCTCCGGACTAGCGGGGGGGCATCGTACGAGCAGTACTTC. The rearrangement links TRBV7-6 to TRBJ2-7; TRBD2 agrees at 15 bases. CDR1 and CDR2 from the germline V gene are SGHVS and FNYEAQ. This CDR3 has 17 residues. V dropped 5 bases and J dropped 4; count of bases not matched to a gene: 9. Using reference TRBV7-6 and TRBJ2-7 for the parts outside the CDR3, the full variable domain is GAGVSQSPRYKVTKRGQDVALRCDPISGHVSLYWYRQALGQGPEFLTYFNYEAQQDKSGLPNDRFSAERPEGSISTLTIQRTEQRDSAMYRCASSLRTSGGASYEQYFGPGTRLTVT.

The chain combines TRBV7-6 with TRBJ2-7, with D possibly matching TRBD1 (6 bases). The V gene's germline CDR1 is SGHVS and CDR2 FNYEAQ. The CDR3 covers 16 residues. V was clipped by 3 bases and J by 2 bases, with 17 bases between them. The CDR3 spells CASSFLKGQTAYEQYF. The CDR3, as DNA: TGTGCCAGCAGCTTCCTAAAAGGACAGACCGCCTACGAGCAGTACTTC.

This clone turned up a few times. V gene TRBV25-1 combines with J gene TRBJ2-7; TRBD1 agrees at 7 bases. The CDR3 contains 13 residues. Trimming at V came to 8 bases and at J to 7 bases, leaving 11 bases not matched to a gene. The V gene's germline CDR1 is MGHDK and CDR2 SYGVNS. This chain's CDR3 is CASRTGAPGEQYF. Here the CDR3 DNA reads TGTGCCAGCCGCACAGGGGCTCCGGGAGAGCAGTACTTC.

The rearrangement uses TRBV27 and TRBJ1-4; 9 nucleotides match TRBD1. Germline V lookup: CDR1 MNHEY, CDR2 SMNVEV (reference sequence). The junction had 10 bases not matched to a gene; V was cut back by 5 bases and J by 0 bases. The CDR3 runs 18 residues. CDR3 sequence reads: CASSRLPGQGSTNEKLFF. CDR3 nucleotides: TGTGCCAGCAGTCGGCTCCCGGGACAGGGTTCAACTAATGAAAAACTGTTTTTT.

The chain couples TRBV5-4 to TRBJ2-5, with TRBD2 matching 11 bases. V was pared by 4 bases and J by 5 bases, with 10 bases of the junction left unmatched. The CDR3 covers 16 residues. Germline CDR1 SGHNT, CDR2 YYREEE (reference sequence). CDR3 sequence reads: CASSRETSGVFETQYF. For the CDR3, the DNA is TGTGCCAGCAGCCGGGAGACTAGCGGGGTATTTGAGACCCAGTACTTC.

V is TRBV28 and J is TRBJ2-7; 7 bases agree with TRBD1. The germline V gene has CDR1 MDHEN and CDR2 SYDVKM. After removal of 4 bases from V and 2 bases from J, the junction contained 20 bases not matched to a gene. There are 19 residues in the CDR3. CDR3 coding DNA: TGTGCCAGCAGTTACCTTTCGCTCACAGGGGCGAACCCAACCTACGAGCAGTACTTC. Translation: CASSYLSLTGANPTYEQYF.

The chain uses TRBV6-5 and TRBJ1-4, with D hard to call. Germline lookup yields CDR1 MNHEY and CDR2 SVGAGI. CDR3 length: 14 residues. V lost 0 bases and J 1 base, leaving 3 bases between the germline ends. The CDR3 bases are TGTGCCAGCAGTTACTCCCAAACTAATGAAAAACTGTTTTTT. Translation: CASSYSQTNEKLFF.

The chain recombines TRBV5-1 with TRBJ2-2, with 7 bases lining up with TRBD1. Unmatched junction bases numbered 3, after V lost 3 bases and J lost 1 base. This CDR3 spans 15 amino acids. CDR1 SGHRS and CDR2 YFSETQ come from the germline V gene. The CDR3 here is CASSSGQRNTGELFF. CDR3 nucleotides: TGCGCCAGCAGCTCGGGACAGAGGAACACCGGGGAGCTGTTTTTT.

The J gene is TRBJ2-5, the V gene TRBV30; perhaps TRBD1 as D (6 bases). V was trimmed by 2 bases and J by 1 base, leaving 11 bases between them. Germline loops: CDR1 GTSNPN, CDR2 SVGIG (reference sequence). This CDR3 is 14 amino acids long. The CDR3 nucleotides are TGTGCCTGGAGTATAGGACAGTTCCAAGAGACCCAGTACTTC. Translation gives CAWSIGQFQETQYF.

J is TRBJ2-7 and V is TRBV4-1, with 10 bases aligning to TRBD1. V was clipped by 0 bases and J by 5 bases; unmatched bases: 13. This CDR3 region has 18 residues. Germline values: CDR1 MGHRA, CDR2 YSYEKL. The CDR3 here is CASSQDGYGGGTGDEQYF. For the CDR3, the DNA is TGCGCCAGCAGCCAAGATGGTTATGGAGGCGGGACAGGGGACGAGCAGTACTTC.

V gene TRBV4-1 combines with J gene TRBJ2-2, with TRBD2 matching 14 bases. Trimming removed 1 base from V and 3 bases from J; junction bases left unmatched: 4. The CDR3 consists of 18 residues. Germline V CDR1 and CDR2: MGHRA, YSYEKL. The CDR3 here is CASSQVGLAGGYTGELFF. Written as DNA, the CDR3 is TGCGCCAGCAGCCAAGTCGGACTAGCGGGGGGTTACACCGGGGAGCTGTTTTTT.

V and J are TRBV5-1 and TRBJ1-2; 7 bases match TRBD1. Unmatched junction bases numbered 11, after V lost 4 bases and J lost 5 bases. This CDR3 contains 15 residues. The germline V gene has CDR1 SGHRS and CDR2 YFSETQ. As DNA, the CDR3 is TGCGCCAGCAGCCCAATGAGGGGGCTTGAGTATGGCTACACCTTC. It codes for CASSPMRGLEYGYTF.

The gene calls are TRBV25-1 and TRBJ2-2, with D hard to call. Trimming removed 4 bases from V and 1 base from J, with 4 bases in between. Germline-derived CDR1 and CDR2 are MGHDK and SYGVNS. CDR3 length: 13 amino acids. CDR3 sequence (DNA): TGTGCCAGCAGTGGACAGAACACCGGGGAGCTGTTTTTT. Translated: CASSGQNTGELFF. The entire variable domain, with the rest obtained from reference TRBV25-1 and TRBJ2-2, is as follows: EADIYQTPRYLVIGTGKKITLECSQTMGHDKMYWYQQDPGMELHLIHYSYGVNSTEKGDLSSESTVSRIRTEHFPLTLESARPSHTSQYLCASSGQNTGELFFGEGSRLTVL.

As to this clone: One end of the junction is discordant with germline, which a read error may explain. The chain links TRBV9 to TRBJ2-1; D unclear. Germline assignment: CDR1 SGDLS and CDR2 YYNGEE. CDR3 length: 15 amino acids. The DNA of the CDR3 is TGTGCCAGCAGGGTAGACTTGAGCTCCTACAATGAGCAGTTCTTC. Encoded protein: CASRVDLSSYNEQFF.

This sequence joins TRBV6-5 and TRBJ1-5, with D possibly matching TRBD1 (5 bases). This CDR3 region has 15 residues. Germline CDR1 and CDR2: MNHEY and SVGAGI. Deletions cut 5 bases from V and 1 base from J, with 12 bases between. The CDR3 DNA reads TGTGCCAGCAGTCTCAGCGGGGGGAGCAATCAGCCCCAGCATTTT. It specifies CASSLSGGSNQPQHF.

V and J are TRBV6-4 and TRBJ2-1; 8 bases map to TRBD2. Germline loops: CDR1 MRHNA, CDR2 SNTAGT. The trim removed 6 bases at V and 6 bases at J, leaving 7 bases unmatched. This CDR3 region has 14 residues. The CDR3 DNA is TGTGCCAGCAGAGCGGGAGCCAATCTCAATGAGCAGTTCTTC. Residues: CASRAGANLNEQFF.

The chain uses TRBV6-5 and TRBJ2-7; D might be TRBD1 (5 bases). Trimming cost V 4 bases and J 2 bases, with 12 bases left between them. The length of the CDR3 is 14 residues. Germline assignment: CDR1 MNHEY and CDR2 SVGAGI. This CDR3 reads CASSSRTSTYEQYF. CDR3 nucleotides: TGTGCCAGCAGTTCTCGGACATCTACCTACGAGCAGTACTTC.

The chain couples TRBV11-2 to TRBJ2-1; 7 bases map to TRBD1. V shed 0 bases, J shed 1 base, and the junction held 6 bases outside the gene matches. The CDR3 length is 17 residues. Per germline, CDR1 SGHAT and CDR2 FQNNGV. CDR3 region: CASSLDLGRGSYNEQFF. The CDR3 DNA reads as TGTGCCAGCAGCTTAGATCTAGGCAGGGGGTCCTACAATGAGCAGTTCTTC.

The chain uses TRBV28 and TRBJ1-4; perhaps TRBD1 as D (5 bases). V lost 2 bases to trimming and J lost 0 bases, with 10 bases between them. Per the germline V gene, CDR1 is MDHEN and CDR2 is SYDVKM. CDR3 length: 16 amino acids. The CDR3 bases are TGTGCCAGCAGTTTAATCGACAGCGCAACTAATGAAAAACTGTTTTTT. Amino acid sequence: CASSLIDSATNEKLFF. Full variable domain (rest looked up from reference TRBV28 and TRBJ1-4): DVKVTQSSRYLVKRTGEKVFLECVQDMDHENMFWYRQDPGLGLRLIYFSYDVKMKEKGDIPEGYSVSREKKERFSLILESASTNQTSMYLCASSLIDSATNEKLFFGSGTQLSVL.